Below, 20 T cell receptor beta chains from the same sample are listed, as sequenced in a study of tumor and adjacent non-tumor tissue in lung cancer. This sample's RNA came from whole unsorted tissue. TCRbeta libraries were built with three rounds of nested PCR, modified from ARM-PCR. TCRdb called the multiplex PCR reads again in MiXCR, with one record for every CDR3 protein. This sample has more than 90,000 distinct CDR3 sequences; 67% occur once, and the top ten carry around 16%. Sequencing used lung tumor tissue. These receptors came from a man in his sixties with non-small cell lung cancer.

As for this clonotype: Since the CDR3 does not end with the conserved phenylalanine or tryptophan, this likely comes from a read error. Because the CDR3's place on the DNA is in doubt, the DNA is left out and the CDR3 is given as listed by TCRdb. The J gene is TRBJ2-1, the V gene TRBV7-8; TRBD1 is taken as the D call from the table, unchecked against the DNA. Germline CDR1 reads SGHVS; CDR2 reads FQNEAQ. The CDR3 length equals 12 residues, ends included. This CDR3 is CASSQTGSYLFL.

V gene TRBV6-1 combines with J gene TRBJ1-5; D not certain. Germline lookup yields CDR1 MNHNS and CDR2 SASEGT. V lost 4 bases to trimming and J lost 9 bases, with 13 bases between them. The CDR3 spans 13 residues. The DNA of the CDR3 is TGTGCCAGCAGTGGAAGGACCGAGAGGCCCCAGCATTTT. Translation: CASSGRTERPQHF.

This clonotype showed up just a few times. A single base separates this from a much larger clone, so it may be a read error. This sequence joins TRBV28 and TRBJ1-5; D is unclear. Germline values: CDR1 MDHEN, CDR2 SYDVKM. The CDR3 has 14 residues. The V and J ends lost 2 bases and 7 bases respectively, with 12 bases between them. The CDR3 nucleotides read TGTGCCAGCAGTTTAGGGGATTTAAGGCAGCCCCAGCATTTT. This codes for CASSLGDLRQPQHF.

This clonotype was detected only once. One end of the junction fails to match germline, which may point to a read error. V and J are TRBV29-1 and TRBJ2-7, with D possibly matching TRBD2 (6 bases). This CDR3 has 15 residues. From germline, CDR1 is SQVTM and CDR2 ANQGSEA. CDR3 in amino acids: CSVLGPGRGLHEHYF. CDR3 coding DNA: TGCAGCGTTCTTGGGCCGGGACGGGGACTCCACGAGCACTACTTC.

The gene calls are TRBV20-1 and TRBJ1-5, with D uncertain. The CDR3 length is 14 residues. The V end was cut by 3 bases, the J end by 2 bases, with 11 bases between. The germline V gene encodes CDR1 DFQATT and CDR2 SNEGSKA (reference sequence). CDR3 nucleotides: TGCAGTGCTAGTAAGGCTCAAGGCAATCAGCCCCAGCATTTT. It is translated as CSASKAQGNQPQHF.

This clonotype was detected ten times or more. The chain employs TRBV12-3 or TRBV12-4 and TRBJ1-5; 12 nucleotides line up with TRBD1. CDR3 length: 21 amino acids. The V and J ends lost 2 bases and 2 bases, in that order; junction bases with no gene match: 16. The CDR3 protein is CASSLRLPGQGARGGNQPQHF. CDR3 sequence (DNA): TGTGCCAGCAGTTTAAGGTTACCGGGACAGGGGGCCCGCGGGGGCAATCAGCCCCAGCATTTT.

With regard to this clonotype: A junction boundary mismatches the germline segment, possibly from a read error. This chain connects TRBV7-8 to TRBJ2-7, with a possible D match to TRBD2 (6 bases). Germline lookup yields CDR1 SGHVS and CDR2 FQNEAQ. The CDR3 loop spans 15 amino acids. The CDR3 sequence is CAGSFVDGRVNEQYF. The CDR3 DNA follows: TGTGCCGGCAGCTTCGTGGACGGGAGAGTCAACGAGCAGTACTTC.

This clonotype was seen ten or more times. V gene TRBV29-1 combines with J gene TRBJ2-5, with D perhaps matching TRBD1 (6 bases). Germline V lookup: CDR1 SQVTM, CDR2 ANQGSEA. Between the trimmed V and J ends, which lost 7 bases and 2 bases, there was a span of 23 bases. There are 16 residues in the CDR3. DNA for the CDR3: TGCAGCGCCAAGCCCTACCTCCAGACAGGTCAAGAGACCCAGTACTTC. It translates to CSAKPYLQTGQETQYF.

Turning to this clonotype: The CDR3 does not close with the conserved phenylalanine or tryptophan, likely indicating a read error. This rearrangement joins TRBV12-3 or TRBV12-4 to TRBJ2-6, with TRBD1 as a possible D gene (6 bases). The CDR3 is 19 residues long. The chain's CDR3 is CASSKTRTGQRSGADVLTL. DNA of the CDR3: TGTGCCAGCAGCAAAACTAGAACAGGGCAACGGTCTGGGGCCGACGTCCTGACTTTA.

The rearrangement uses TRBV6-6 and TRBJ1-2; the D gene is possibly TRBD1 (5 bases). Germline V gene lookup returns CDR1 MNHNY and CDR2 SVGAGI (reference sequence). V dropped 6 bases and J dropped 11 bases, with 25 bases sitting between them. The CDR3 spans 15 residues. The CDR3 protein is CASSTRDLLNYCYTF. The CDR3 coding sequence is TGTGCCAGCAGCACTAGGGACCTTCTTAACTATTGTTACACCTTC.

Notes on this clonotype: At one end, the junction sequence differs from germline, possibly due to a read error. The V gene is TRBV2, the J gene TRBJ2-2, with D maybe TRBD2 (5 bases). This CDR3 region has 14 residues. Germline values: CDR1 SNHLY, CDR2 FYNNEI. In DNA, the CDR3 is TGTGCCAGCTGCGTGGTTTCCTACACCGGGGAACTGTTTTTT. Translation gives CASCVVSYTGELFF.

This clonotype appeared many times. No conserved phenylalanine or tryptophan is present at the end of the CDR3, so a read error is the likely explanation. This rearrangement joins TRBV4-3 to TRBJ2-1; D perhaps matches TRBD2 (5 bases). The CDR3 has 15 residues. Germline V lookup: CDR1 LGHNA, CDR2 YSLEER. In nucleotides, the CDR3 is TGCGTCAGCAGCCAAGTCGTTGGTAGCGAAAATGAGCAGTTCTCC. Protein product: CVSSQVVGSENEQFS.

V is TRBV29-1 and J is TRBJ2-5; D remains ambiguous. V was shortened by 8 bases and J by 5 bases, with 12 bases between the two germline ends. Per the germline V gene, CDR1 is SQVTM and CDR2 is ANQGSEA. The CDR3 length is 11 residues. CDR3 in amino acids: CSLGGGETQYF. The CDR3, as DNA: TGCAGCCTTGGTGGTGGGGAGACCCAGTACTTC.

Notes on this clonotype: The junction departs from the called germline gene at one end, perhaps through a read error. V and J are TRBV29-1 and TRBJ2-1; 8 bases map to TRBD2. Germline CDR1 and CDR2: SQVTM and ANQGSEA. The CDR3 is made up of 13 amino acids. The CDR3 coding sequence is TGCAGCGTTGCTAGCGGGCGCTACAATGGGCAGTTCTTC. It codes for CSVASGRYNGQFF.

About this clonotype: The conserved final phenylalanine or tryptophan is absent from the CDR3, which likely points to a read error. The chain is built from TRBV14 and TRBJ1-1; possibly TRBD1 for D (5 bases). The V end lost 8 bases, the J end lost 4 bases, and 23 bases lay between the germline ends. Germline loops: CDR1 SGHDN, CDR2 FVKESK. There are 16 residues in the CDR3. The DNA for the CDR3 is TGTGCCAGCGGATCAACAGCCGACGGGGGGATCACTGAAGCTTTCCTT. Protein: CASGSTADGGITEAFL.

By share, this clonotype ranks as medium-sized. The chain recombines TRBV11-3 with TRBJ2-5, with 9 bases matching TRBD2. Germline V lookup: CDR1 SGHNT, CDR2 YENEEA. The junction had 7 bases not matched to a gene; V was cut back by 1 base and J by 4 bases. The CDR3 sequence is 16 residues long. The CDR3 coding sequence is TGTGCCAGCAGCTTAGGTACAGCGGGAGGTGGAGAGACCCAGTACTTC. It yields the protein CASSLGTAGGGETQYF.

V usage is TRBV18 and J usage is TRBJ1-4; 7 bases are a match to TRBD1. Losses at the gene ends were 5 bases for V and 10 bases for J; bases not matched to a gene: 13. Per germline, CDR1 KGHSH and CDR2 LQKENI. This CDR3 is 15 amino acids long. The CDR3 DNA sequence: TGTGCCAGCTCATCCTATATGGGGACAGCTGGAAAACTGTTTTTT. It translates to CASSSYMGTAGKLFF.

A few counts support this clonotype. J is TRBJ2-7 and V is TRBV11-3; D not certain. Trimming removed 0 bases at V and 0 bases at J, with 12 bases between. The CDR3 sequence is 16 residues long. Germline V gene lookup returns CDR1 SGHNT and CDR2 YENEEA. CDR3 loop: CASSLDVRNPSYEQYF. The CDR3 bases are TGTGCCAGCAGCTTAGATGTCCGGAATCCCTCCTACGAGCAGTACTTC.

The sample holds a few counts of this clonotype. A clone one base away is much larger, so this may be a read error. The rearrangement joins TRBV7-8 to TRBJ2-7; TRBD2 matches 7 bases. There are 14 residues in the CDR3. Germline CDR1 SGHVS, CDR2 FQNEAQ. In DNA form, the CDR3 reads TGTGCCAGCAACTTAAGACTAGCCGCCTACGAGCAGTACTTC. This encodes CASNLRLAAYEQYF.

Comments on this clonotype: One junction end disagrees with the germline gene, perhaps due to a read error. The V gene is TRBV6-2 or TRBV6-3, the J gene TRBJ1-5; D is perhaps TRBD1 (5 bases). The tail of the sequence fits TRBJ2-3 better, so the J call may be wrong. CDR1 is MNHEY and CDR2 is SVGEGT in the germline V gene. This CDR3 has 13 residues. In DNA form, the CDR3 reads TGTGGCAGCAGTTACTCAGGGAATCAGCCCCAGTATTTT. Protein: CGSSYSGNQPQYF.